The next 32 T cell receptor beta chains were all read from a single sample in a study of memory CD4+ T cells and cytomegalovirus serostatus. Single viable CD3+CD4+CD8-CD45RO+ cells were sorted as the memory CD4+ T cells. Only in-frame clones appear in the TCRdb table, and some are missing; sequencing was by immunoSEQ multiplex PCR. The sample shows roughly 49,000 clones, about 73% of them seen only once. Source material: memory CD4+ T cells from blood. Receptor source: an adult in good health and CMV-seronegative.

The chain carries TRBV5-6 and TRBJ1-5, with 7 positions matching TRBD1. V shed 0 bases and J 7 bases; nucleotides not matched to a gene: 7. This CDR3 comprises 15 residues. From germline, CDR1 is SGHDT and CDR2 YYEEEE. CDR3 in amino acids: CASSLADYRGQPQHF. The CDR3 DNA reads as TGTGCCAGCAGCTTGGCAGATTACAGGGGACAGCCCCAGCATTTT.

In nucleotides, the CDR3 is TGCGCCAGCAACCGGACAGGGTCCCATTGGCGAGAGACCCAGTACTTC. Its translation: CASNRTGSHWRETQYF. V usage is TRBV10-1 and J usage is TRBJ2-5; the match to TRBD1 covers 8 bases. The CDR3 runs to 16 residues. V lost 7 bases to trimming and J lost 4 bases; unmatched junction nucleotides: 14. CDR1 and CDR2 from the germline V gene are WNHNN and SYGVQD (reference sequence).

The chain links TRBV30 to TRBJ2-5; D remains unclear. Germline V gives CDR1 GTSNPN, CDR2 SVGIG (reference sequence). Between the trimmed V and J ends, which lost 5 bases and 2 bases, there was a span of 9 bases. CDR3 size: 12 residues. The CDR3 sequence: CAWAPRQETQYF. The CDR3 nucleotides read TGTGCCTGGGCCCCTCGGCAAGAGACCCAGTACTTC.

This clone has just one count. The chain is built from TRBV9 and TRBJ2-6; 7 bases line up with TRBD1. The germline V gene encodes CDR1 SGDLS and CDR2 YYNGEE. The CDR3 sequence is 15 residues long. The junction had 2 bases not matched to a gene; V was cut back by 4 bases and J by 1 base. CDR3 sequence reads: CASSPRGSGANVLTF. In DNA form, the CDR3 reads TGTGCCAGCAGCCCCAGGGGGTCTGGGGCCAACGTCCTGACTTTC. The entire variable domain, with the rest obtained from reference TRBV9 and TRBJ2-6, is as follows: DSGVTQTPKHLITATGQRVTLRCSPRSGDLSVYWYQQSLDQGLQFLIQYYNGEERAKGNILERFSAQQFPDLHSELNLSSLELGDSALYFCASSPRGSGANVLTFGAGSRLTVL.

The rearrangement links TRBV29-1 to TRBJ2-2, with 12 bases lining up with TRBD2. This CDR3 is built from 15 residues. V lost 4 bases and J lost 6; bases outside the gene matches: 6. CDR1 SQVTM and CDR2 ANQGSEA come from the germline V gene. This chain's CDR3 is CSVGSGLAGPGELFF. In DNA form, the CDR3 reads TGCAGCGTTGGGTCCGGACTAGCGGGGCCCGGGGAGCTGTTTTTT.

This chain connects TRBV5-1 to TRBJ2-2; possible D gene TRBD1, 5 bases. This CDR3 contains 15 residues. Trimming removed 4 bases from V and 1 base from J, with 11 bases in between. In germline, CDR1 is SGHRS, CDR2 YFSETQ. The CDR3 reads CASSVTELNTGELFF. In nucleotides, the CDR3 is TGCGCCAGCAGCGTGACAGAGTTGAACACCGGGGAGCTGTTTTTT.

CDR3: CASSYTDTQYF. CDR3 nucleotide sequence: TGTGCCAGCAGCTACACAGATACGCAGTATTTT. The V call is TRBV7-8, the J call TRBJ2-3; D not resolved. Germline V CDR1 and CDR2: SGHVS, FQNEAQ. The CDR3 covers 11 residues. V was trimmed by 4 bases and J by 2 bases, leaving 1 base between them.

The CDR3 sequence is CASRMGQGYGYTF. Written as DNA, the CDR3 is TGCGCCAGCAGAATGGGACAGGGTTATGGCTACACCTTC. The chain has TRBV5-1 and TRBJ1-2; the match to TRBD1 covers 9 bases. Trimming cost V 5 bases and J 5 bases; bases outside gene matches: 4. This CDR3 has 13 residues. Germline loops: CDR1 SGHRS, CDR2 YFSETQ.

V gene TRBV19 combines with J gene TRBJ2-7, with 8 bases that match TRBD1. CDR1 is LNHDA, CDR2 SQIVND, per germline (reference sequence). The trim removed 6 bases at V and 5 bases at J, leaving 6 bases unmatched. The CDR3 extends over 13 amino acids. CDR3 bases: TGTGCCAGTAGCGGACAGGGTCACAACGAGCAGTACTTC. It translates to CASSGQGHNEQYF. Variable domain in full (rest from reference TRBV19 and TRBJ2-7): DGGITQSPKYLFRKEGQNVTLSCEQNLNHDAMYWYRQDPGQGLRLIYYSQIVNDFQKGDIAEGYSVSREKKESFPLTVTSAQKNPTAFYLCASSGQGHNEQYFGPGTRLTVT.

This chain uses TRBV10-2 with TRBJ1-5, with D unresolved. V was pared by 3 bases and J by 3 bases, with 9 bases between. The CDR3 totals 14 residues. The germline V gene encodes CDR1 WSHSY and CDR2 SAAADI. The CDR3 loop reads CASSDLNYNQPQHF. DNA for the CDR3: TGCGCCAGCAGTGATTTAAACTACAATCAGCCCCAGCATTTT.

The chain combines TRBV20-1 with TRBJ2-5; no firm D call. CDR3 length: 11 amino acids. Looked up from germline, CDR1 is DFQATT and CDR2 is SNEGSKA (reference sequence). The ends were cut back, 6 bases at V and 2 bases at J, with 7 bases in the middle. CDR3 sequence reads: CSALGQETQYF. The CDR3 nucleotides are TGCAGTGCGCTCGGACAAGAGACCCAGTACTTC.

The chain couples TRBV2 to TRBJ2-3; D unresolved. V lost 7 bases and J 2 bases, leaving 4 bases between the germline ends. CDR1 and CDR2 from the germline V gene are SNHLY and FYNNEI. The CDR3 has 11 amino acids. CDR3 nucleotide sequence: TGTGCCAGCACTATCACAGATACGCAGTATTTT. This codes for CASTITDTQYF.

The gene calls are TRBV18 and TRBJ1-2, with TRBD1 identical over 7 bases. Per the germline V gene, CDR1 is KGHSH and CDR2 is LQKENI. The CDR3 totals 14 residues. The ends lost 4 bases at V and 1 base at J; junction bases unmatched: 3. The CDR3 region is CASSQGTDNYGYTF. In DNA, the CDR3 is TGTGCCAGCTCACAGGGGACAGATAACTATGGCTACACCTTC.

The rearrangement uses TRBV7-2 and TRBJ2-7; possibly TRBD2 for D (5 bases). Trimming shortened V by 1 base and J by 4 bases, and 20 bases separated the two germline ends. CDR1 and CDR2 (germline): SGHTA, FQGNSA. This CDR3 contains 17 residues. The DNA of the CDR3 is TGTGCCAGCAGCTTAGGCCCTTTGGGGAGCCCGCTGTACGAGCAGTACTTC. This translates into CASSLGPLGSPLYEQYF.

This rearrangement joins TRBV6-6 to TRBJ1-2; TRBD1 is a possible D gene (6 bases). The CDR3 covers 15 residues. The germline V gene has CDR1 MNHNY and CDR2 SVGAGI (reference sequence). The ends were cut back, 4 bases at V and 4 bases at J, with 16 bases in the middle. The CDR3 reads CASSFRGMGLYGYTF. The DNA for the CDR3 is TGTGCCAGCAGTTTCAGGGGTATGGGGCTCTATGGCTACACCTTC.

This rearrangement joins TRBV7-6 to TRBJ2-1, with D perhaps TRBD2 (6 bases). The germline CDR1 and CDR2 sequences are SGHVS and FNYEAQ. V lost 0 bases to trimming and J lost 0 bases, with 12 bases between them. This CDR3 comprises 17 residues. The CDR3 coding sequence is TGTGCCAGCAGCTTAGCCGTGGGGGGTAGCTCCTACAATGAGCAGTTCTTC. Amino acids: CASSLAVGGSSYNEQFF.

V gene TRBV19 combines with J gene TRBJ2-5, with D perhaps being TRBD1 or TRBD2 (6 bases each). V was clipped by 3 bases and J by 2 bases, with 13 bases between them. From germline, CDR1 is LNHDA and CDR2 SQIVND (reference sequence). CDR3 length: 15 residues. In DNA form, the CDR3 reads TGTGCCAGTAGTATTTCTGGAGGGGGGCAAGAGACCCAGTACTTC. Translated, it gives CASSISGGGQETQYF.

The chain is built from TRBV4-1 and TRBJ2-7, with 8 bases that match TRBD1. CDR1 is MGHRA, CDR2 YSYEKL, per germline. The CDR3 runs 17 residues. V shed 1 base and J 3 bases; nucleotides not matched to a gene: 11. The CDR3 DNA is TGCGCCAGCAGCCAAGCGGATATTACAGGGGGGTACTACGAGCAGTACTTC. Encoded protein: CASSQADITGGYYEQYF.

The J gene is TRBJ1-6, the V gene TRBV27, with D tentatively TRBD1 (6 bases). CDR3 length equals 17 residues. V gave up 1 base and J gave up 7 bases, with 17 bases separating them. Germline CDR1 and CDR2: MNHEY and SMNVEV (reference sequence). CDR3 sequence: CASSLYSSAGVNSPLHF. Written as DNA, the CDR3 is TGTGCCAGCAGTTTATATAGCTCGGCAGGGGTGAATTCACCCCTCCACTTT.

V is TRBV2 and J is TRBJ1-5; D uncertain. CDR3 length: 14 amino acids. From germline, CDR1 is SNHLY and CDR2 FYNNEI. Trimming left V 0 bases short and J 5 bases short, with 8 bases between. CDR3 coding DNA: TGTGCCAGCAGTGAAGCTGCCCGACATCAGCCCCAGCATTTT. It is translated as CASSEAARHQPQHF.

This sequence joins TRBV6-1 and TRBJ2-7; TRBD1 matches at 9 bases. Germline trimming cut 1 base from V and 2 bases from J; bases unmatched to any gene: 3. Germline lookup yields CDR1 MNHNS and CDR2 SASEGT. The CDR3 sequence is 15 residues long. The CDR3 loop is CASSEVQGAAYEQYF. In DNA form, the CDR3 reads TGTGCCAGCAGTGAAGTACAGGGGGCGGCCTACGAGCAGTACTTC.

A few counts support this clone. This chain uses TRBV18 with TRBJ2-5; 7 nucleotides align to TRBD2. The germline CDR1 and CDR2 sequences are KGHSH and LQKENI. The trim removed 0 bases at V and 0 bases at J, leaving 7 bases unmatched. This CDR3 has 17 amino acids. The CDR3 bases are TGTGCCAGCTCACCACCCTGGGGCGGGGGTCACCAAGAGACCCAGTACTTC. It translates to CASSPPWGGGHQETQYF.

CDR3 residues: CASSFVGDNYGYTF. The CDR3 bases are TGCGCCAGCAGCTTCGTCGGCGATAACTATGGCTACACCTTC. This chain uses TRBV5-1 with TRBJ1-2; D unresolved. This CDR3 region has 14 residues. V was shortened by 2 bases and J by 1 base, with 9 bases between the two germline ends. Per germline, CDR1 SGHRS and CDR2 YFSETQ.

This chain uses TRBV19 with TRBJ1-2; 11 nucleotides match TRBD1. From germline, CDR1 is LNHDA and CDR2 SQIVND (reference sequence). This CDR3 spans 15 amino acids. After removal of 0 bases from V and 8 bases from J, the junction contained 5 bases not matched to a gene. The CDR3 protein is CASSIDRRDRGGYTF. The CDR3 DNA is TGTGCCAGTAGTATAGATCGTCGGGACAGGGGGGGCTACACCTTC.

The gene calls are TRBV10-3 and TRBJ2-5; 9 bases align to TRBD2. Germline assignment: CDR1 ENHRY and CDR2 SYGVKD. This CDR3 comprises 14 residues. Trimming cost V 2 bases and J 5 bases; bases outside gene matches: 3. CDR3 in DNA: TGTGCCATCAGTGAGGCTACTAGCGGGGAGACCCAGTACTTC. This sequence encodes CAISEATSGETQYF.

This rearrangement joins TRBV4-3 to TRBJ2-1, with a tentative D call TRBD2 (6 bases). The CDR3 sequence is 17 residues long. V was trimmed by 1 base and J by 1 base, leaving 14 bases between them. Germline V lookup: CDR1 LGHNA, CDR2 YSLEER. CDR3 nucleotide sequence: TGCGCCAGCAGCCAAGGGCTAGCCCGGGGGTCCTACAATGAGCAGTTCTTC. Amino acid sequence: CASSQGLARGSYNEQFF.

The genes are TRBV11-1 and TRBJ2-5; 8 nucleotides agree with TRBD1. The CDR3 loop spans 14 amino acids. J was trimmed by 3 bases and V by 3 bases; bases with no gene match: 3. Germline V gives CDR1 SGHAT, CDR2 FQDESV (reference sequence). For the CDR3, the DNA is TGTGCCAGCAGCTTTGGACAGGGTAAAGAGACCCAGTACTTC. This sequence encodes CASSFGQGKETQYF.

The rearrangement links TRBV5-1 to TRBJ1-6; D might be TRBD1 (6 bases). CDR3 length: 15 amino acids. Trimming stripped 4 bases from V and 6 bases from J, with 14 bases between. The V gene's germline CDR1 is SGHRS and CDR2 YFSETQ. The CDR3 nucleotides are TGCGCCAGCAGCCCAACAGGGATCGCTAATTCACCCCTCCACTTT. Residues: CASSPTGIANSPLHF.

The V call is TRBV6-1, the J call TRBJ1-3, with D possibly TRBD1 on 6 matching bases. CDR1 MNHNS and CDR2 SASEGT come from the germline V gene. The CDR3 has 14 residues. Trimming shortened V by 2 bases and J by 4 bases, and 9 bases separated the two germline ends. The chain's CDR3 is CASSEWGQGNTIYF. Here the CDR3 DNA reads TGTGCCAGCAGTGAATGGGGGCAGGGAAACACCATATATTTT.

CDR3 amino acids: CASSGNMNTGELFF. The CDR3 DNA follows: TGTGCCAGCAGTGGAAACATGAACACCGGGGAGCTGTTTTTT. The chain employs TRBV25-1 and TRBJ2-2, with D unresolved. The CDR3 sequence is 14 residues long. Trimming stripped 4 bases from V and 1 base from J, with 7 bases between. From germline, CDR1 is MGHDK and CDR2 SYGVNS.

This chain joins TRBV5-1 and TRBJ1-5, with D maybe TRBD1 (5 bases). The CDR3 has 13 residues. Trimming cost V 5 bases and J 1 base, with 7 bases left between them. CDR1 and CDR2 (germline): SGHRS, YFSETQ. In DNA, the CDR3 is TGCGCCAGCAGTTGGGGGAGCAATCAGCCCCAGCATTTT. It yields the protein CASSWGSNQPQHF.

The CDR3 loop reads CASISGSYNSPLHF. The CDR3 bases are TGTGCCAGCATTTCGGGGTCATATAATTCACCCCTCCACTTT. The V call is TRBV2, the J call TRBJ1-6; D remains unclear. The germline CDR1 and CDR2 sequences are SNHLY and FYNNEI. V was trimmed by 7 bases and J by 4 bases, leaving 11 bases between them. The CDR3 loop spans 14 amino acids.